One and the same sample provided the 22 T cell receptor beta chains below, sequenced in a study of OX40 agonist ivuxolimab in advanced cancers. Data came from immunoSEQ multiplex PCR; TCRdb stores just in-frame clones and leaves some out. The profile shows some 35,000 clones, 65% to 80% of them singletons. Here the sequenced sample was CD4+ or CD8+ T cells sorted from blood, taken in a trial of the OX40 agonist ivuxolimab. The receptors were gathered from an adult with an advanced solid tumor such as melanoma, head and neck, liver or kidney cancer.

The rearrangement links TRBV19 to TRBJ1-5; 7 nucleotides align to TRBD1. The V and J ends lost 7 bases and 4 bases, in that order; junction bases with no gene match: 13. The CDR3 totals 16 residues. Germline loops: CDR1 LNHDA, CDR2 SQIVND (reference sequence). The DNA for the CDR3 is TGTGCCAGTAAAAGTCTGAGGCAGGGGGATAATCAGCCCCAGCATTTT. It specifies CASKSLRQGDNQPQHF.

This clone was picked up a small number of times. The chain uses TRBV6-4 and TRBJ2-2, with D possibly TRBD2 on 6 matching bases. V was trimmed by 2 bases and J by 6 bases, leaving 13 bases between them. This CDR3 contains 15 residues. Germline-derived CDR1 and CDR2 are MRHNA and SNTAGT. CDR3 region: CASSDGGTDAGELFF. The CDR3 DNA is TGTGCCAGCAGTGACGGGGGGACCGACGCCGGGGAGCTGTTTTTT.

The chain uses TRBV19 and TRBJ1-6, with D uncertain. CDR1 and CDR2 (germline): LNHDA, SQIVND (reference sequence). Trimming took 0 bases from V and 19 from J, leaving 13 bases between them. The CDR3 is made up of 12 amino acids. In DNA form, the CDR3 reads TGTGCCAGTAGTATAGAGGGCGAAGGAGAACACTTT. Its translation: CASSIEGEGEHF.

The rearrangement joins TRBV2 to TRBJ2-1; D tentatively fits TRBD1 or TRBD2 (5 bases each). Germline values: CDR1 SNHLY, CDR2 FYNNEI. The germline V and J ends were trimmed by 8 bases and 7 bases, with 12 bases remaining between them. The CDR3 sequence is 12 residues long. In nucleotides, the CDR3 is TGTGCCAGCGGGGGTCTTTGGAATGAGCAGTTCTTC. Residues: CASGGLWNEQFF.

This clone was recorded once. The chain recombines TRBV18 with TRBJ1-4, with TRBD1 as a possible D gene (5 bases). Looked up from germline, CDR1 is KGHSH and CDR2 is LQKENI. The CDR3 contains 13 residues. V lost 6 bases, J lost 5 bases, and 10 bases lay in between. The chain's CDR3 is CASSPDSNEKLFF. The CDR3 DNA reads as TGTGCCAGCTCCCCCGACAGCAATGAAAAACTGTTTTTT.

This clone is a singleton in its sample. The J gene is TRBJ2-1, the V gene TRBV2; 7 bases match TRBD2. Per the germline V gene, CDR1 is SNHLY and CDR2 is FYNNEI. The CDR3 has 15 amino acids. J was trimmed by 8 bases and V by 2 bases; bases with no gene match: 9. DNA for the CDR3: TGTGCCAGCAGTGAATTTGCGGGAGTCAGGGATGAGCAGTTCTTC. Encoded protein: CASSEFAGVRDEQFF.

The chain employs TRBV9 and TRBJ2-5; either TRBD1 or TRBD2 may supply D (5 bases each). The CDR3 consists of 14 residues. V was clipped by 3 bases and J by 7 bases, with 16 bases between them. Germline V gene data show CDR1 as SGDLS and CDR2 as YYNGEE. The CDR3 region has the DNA TGTGCCAGCAGCGGTCAGCCTGGTGGGGGGACCCAGTACTTC. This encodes CASSGQPGGGTQYF.

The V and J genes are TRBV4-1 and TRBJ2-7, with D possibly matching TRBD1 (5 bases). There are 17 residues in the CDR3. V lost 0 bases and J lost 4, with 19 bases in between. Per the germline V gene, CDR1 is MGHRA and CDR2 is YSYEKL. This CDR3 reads CASSQDRLRARVYEQYF. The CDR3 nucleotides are TGCGCCAGCAGCCAAGATCGTCTCCGGGCCAGGGTATACGAGCAGTACTTC.

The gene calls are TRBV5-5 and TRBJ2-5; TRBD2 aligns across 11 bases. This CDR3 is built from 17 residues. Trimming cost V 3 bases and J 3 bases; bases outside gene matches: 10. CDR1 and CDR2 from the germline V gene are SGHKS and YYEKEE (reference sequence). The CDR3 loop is CASSSNRPGLAEETQYF. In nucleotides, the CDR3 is TGTGCCAGCAGCTCCAATCGACCGGGACTAGCGGAAGAGACCCAGTACTTC.

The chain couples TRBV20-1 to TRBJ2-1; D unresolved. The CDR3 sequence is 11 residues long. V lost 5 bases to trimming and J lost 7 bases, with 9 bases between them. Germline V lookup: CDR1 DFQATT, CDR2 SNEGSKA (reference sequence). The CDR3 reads CSALDRNEQFF. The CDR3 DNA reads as TGCAGTGCTTTAGACCGTAATGAGCAGTTCTTC.

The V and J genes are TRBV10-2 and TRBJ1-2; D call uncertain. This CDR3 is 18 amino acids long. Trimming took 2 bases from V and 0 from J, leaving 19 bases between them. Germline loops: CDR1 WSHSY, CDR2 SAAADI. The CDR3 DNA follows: TGCGCCAGCAGTGAGGAAGGATGGAAAAGAGGAGCTAACTATGGCTACACCTTC. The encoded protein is CASSEEGWKRGANYGYTF.

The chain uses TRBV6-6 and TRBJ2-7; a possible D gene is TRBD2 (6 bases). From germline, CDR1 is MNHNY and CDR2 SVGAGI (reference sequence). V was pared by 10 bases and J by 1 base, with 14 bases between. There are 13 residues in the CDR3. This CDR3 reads CATTTGLSYEQYF. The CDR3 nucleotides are TGTGCCACCACCACGGGACTTTCCTACGAGCAGTACTTC.

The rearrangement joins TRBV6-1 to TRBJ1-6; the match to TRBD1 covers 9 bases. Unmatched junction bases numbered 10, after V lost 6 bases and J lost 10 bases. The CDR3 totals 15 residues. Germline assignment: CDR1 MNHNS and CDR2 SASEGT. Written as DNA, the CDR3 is TGTGCCAGCAGCGACGGACAGGGGAGGGAATCACCCCTCCACTTT. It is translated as CASSDGQGRESPLHF.

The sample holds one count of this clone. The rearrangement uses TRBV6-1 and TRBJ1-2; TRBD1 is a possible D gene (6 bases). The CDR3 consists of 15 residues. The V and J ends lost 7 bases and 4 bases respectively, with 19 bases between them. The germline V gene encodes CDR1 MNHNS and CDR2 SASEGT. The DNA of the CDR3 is TGTGCCAGCAAAATTGGGAGGGGGAAGGTCTATGGCTACACCTTC. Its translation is CASKIGRGKVYGYTF.

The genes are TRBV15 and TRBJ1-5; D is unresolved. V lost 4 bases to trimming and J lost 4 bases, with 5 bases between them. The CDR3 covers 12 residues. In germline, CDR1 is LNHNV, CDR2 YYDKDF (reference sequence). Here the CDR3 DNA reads TGTGCCACCAGCATAGGTAATCAGCCCCAGCATTTT. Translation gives CATSIGNQPQHF.

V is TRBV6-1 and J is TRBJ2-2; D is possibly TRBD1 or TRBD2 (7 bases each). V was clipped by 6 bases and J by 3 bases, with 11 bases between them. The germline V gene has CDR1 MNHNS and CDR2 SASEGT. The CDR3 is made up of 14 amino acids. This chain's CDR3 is CASRGGGDTGELFF. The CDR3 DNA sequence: TGTGCCAGCAGGGGAGGGGGCGACACCGGGGAGCTGTTTTTT.

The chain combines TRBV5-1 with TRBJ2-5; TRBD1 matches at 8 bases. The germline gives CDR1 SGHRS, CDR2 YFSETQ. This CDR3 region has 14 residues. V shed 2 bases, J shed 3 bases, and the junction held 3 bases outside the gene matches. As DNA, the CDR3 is TGCGCCAGCAGCTTAATGACAGGGGAAGAGACCCAGTACTTC. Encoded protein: CASSLMTGEETQYF.

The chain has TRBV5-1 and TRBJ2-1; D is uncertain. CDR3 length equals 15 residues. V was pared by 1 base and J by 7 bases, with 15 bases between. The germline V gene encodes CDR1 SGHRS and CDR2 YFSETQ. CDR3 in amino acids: CASSLRQAEGNEQFF. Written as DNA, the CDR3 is TGCGCCAGCAGCTTGAGGCAGGCCGAAGGTAATGAGCAGTTCTTC. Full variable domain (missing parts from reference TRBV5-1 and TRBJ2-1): KAGVTQTPRYLIKTRGQQVTLSCSPISGHRSVSWYQQTPGQGLQFLFEYFSETQRNKGNFPGRFSGRQFSNSRSEMNVSTLELGDSALYLCASSLRQAEGNEQFFGPGTRLTVL.

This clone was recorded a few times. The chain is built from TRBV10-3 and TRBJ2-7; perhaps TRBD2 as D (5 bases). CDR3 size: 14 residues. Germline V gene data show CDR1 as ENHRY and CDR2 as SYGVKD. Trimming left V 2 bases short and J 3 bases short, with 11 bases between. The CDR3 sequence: CAISEGAAYYEQYF. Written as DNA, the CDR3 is TGTGCCATCAGTGAGGGAGCGGCTTACTACGAGCAGTACTTC.

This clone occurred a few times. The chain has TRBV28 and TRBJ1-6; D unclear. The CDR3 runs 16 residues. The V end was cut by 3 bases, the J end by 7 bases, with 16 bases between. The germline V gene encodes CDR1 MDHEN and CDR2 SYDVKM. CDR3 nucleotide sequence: TGTGCCAGCAGTTTCCGGCGGTCTAACCCCAATTCACCCCTCCACTTT. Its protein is CASSFRRSNPNSPLHF.

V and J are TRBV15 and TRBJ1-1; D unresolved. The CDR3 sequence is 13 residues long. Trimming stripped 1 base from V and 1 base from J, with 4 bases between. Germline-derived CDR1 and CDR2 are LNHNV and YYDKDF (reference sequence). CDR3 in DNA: TGTGCCACCAGCAGAGGTCGGAACACTGAAGCTTTCTTT. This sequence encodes CATSRGRNTEAFF.

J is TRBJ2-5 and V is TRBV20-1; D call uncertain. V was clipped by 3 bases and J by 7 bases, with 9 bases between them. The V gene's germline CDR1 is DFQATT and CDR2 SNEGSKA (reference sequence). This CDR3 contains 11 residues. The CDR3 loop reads CSASGDGTQYF. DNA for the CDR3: TGCAGTGCTAGCGGTGATGGGACCCAGTACTTC.